This T cell receptor beta chain derives from a study of OX40 agonist ivuxolimab in advanced cancers. Study overall: Of mixed ages from roughly 23 to 80 and averaging about 60 years, the group was approximately 84% male. Overall study findings and caveats: Both CD4+ and CD8+ T cell populations in blood had undergone clonal expansion by week 6 at 0.1 to 3.0 mg/kg.

Samples of blood were obtained at baseline, on cycle 4 day 1, and on cycle 7 day 1. Here immunoSEQ multiplex PCR was the method, and the copy in TCRdb shows in-frame clones only, minus some. The sample contains under 45,000 clones, 74% of which appear only once. Germline V gives CDR1 ENHRY, CDR2 SYGVKD. CDR3 size: 14 residues. V was cut by 7 bases and J by 0 bases, with 10 bases left in between. On this clone: Its specificity is unknown.

The receptor comes from an adult with an advanced solid tumor such as melanoma, head and neck, liver or kidney cancer. The J gene is TRBJ1-3, the V gene TRBV10-3, with D unresolved. Sequencing was performed on CD4+ or CD8+ T cells sorted from blood, taken in a trial of the OX40 agonist ivuxolimab. CDR3: CAITRGDSGNTIYF. In nucleotides, the CDR3 is TGTGCCATCACCCGGGGTGACTCTGGAAACACCATATATTTT.